This T cell receptor beta chain was captured in a study of blood T cell repertoires in COVID-19. The overall study: Researchers got acute and convalescent COVID-19 samples from the United States, Italy and Spain. T cells, B-cell-depleted T cells, or PBMCs provided the cDNA or gDNA that served as material.

Method: immunoSEQ multiplex PCR; TCRdb's copy keeps in-frame clones and lacks some. The sample lists about 69,000 clones; just over 85% were seen once. Germline loops: CDR1 SGHTA, CDR2 FQGNSA. V was trimmed by 5 bases and J by 5 bases, leaving 21 bases between them. The CDR3 spans 16 residues. This TCR was sampled from a man aged 25 to 40 with acute or convalescent COVID-19. This chain uses TRBV7-2 with TRBJ1-1, with D possibly matching TRBD1 (5 bases). Sequences were obtained from peripheral blood. CDR3 region: CASSPRQYPLRTEAFF. The CDR3 DNA sequence: TGTGCCAGCAGCCCTCGACAGTACCCTCTGAGAACTGAAGCTTTCTTT.